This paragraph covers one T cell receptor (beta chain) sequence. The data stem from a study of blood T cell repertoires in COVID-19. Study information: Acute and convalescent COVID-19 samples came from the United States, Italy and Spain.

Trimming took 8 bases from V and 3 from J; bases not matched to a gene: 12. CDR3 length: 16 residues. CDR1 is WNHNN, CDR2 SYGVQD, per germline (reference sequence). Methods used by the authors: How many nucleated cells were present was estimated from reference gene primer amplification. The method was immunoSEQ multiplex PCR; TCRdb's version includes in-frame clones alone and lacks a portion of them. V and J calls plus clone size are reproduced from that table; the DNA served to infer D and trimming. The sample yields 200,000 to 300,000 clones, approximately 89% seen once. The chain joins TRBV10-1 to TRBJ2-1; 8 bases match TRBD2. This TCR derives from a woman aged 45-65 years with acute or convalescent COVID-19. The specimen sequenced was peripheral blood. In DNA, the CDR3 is TGCGCCAGCCTAGGTCTACTAGCGGAAGACTACAATGAGCAGTTCTTC. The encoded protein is CASLGLLAEDYNEQFF.